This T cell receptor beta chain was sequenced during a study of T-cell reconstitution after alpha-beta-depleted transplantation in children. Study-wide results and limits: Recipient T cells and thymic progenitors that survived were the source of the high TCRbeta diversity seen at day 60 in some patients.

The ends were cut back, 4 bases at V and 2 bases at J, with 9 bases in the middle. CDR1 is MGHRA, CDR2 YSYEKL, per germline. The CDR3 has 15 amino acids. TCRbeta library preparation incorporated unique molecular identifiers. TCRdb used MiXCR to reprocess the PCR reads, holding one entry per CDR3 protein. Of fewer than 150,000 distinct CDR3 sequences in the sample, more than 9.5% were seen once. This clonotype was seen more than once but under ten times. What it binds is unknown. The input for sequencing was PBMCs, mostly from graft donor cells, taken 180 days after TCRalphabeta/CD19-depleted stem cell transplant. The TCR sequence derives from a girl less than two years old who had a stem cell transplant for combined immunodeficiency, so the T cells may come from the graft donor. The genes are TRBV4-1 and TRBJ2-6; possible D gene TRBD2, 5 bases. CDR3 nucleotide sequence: TGCGCCAGCAGCCCGAGGGTTACTGGGGCCAACGTCCTGACTTTC. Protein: CASSPRVTGANVLTF.